The entry below describes one TCR beta chain. The CDR3 spans 13 residues. CDR1 is KGHDR, CDR2 SFDVKD, per germline. Trimming took 3 bases from V and 2 from J, leaving 6 bases between them. This entry is derived from a study of blood T cell repertoires in COVID-19. Study in general: The United States, Italy and Spain supplied acute and convalescent COVID-19 samples. The analysed material was cDNA or gDNA that came from T cells, B-cell-depleted T cells, or PBMCs.

Profiled with immunoSEQ multiplex PCR; TCRdb holds only in-frame clones, not every one. The data show about 150,000 clones, roughly 90% seen once. This chain joins TRBV24-1 and TRBJ2-5; possible D gene TRBD2, 5 bases. The sequence was obtained from a man aged 60 to 75 with acute or convalescent COVID-19. The sample comprised peripheral blood. For the CDR3, the DNA is TGTGCCACCAGTGATACGGGACAAGAGACCCAGTACTTC. Amino acid sequence: CATSDTGQETQYF.